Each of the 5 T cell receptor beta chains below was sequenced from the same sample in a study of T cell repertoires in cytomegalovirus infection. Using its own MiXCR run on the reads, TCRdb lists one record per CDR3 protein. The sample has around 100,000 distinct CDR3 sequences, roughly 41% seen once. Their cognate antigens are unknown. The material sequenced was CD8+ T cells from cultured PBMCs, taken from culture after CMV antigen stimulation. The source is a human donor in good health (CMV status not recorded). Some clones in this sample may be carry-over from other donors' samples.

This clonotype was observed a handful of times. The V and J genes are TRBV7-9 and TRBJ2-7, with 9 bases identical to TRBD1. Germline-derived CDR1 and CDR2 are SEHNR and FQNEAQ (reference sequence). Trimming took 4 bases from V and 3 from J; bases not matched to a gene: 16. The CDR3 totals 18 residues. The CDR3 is CASSSYRSSDRGSYEQYF. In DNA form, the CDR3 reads TGTGCCAGCAGCTCCTACCGGTCTTCGGACAGGGGAAGCTACGAGCAGTACTTC.

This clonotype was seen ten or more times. CDR3 sequence (DNA): TGTGCCAGCAGTTACGGTCCGGGTGGGTCTTCACCCCTCCACTTT. This gives the protein CASSYGPGGSSPLHF. The J gene is TRBJ1-6, the V gene TRBV6-5; D is unresolved. The CDR3 sequence is 15 residues long. Trimming removed 2 bases from V and 9 bases from J, with 14 bases in between. Per the germline V gene, CDR1 is MNHEY and CDR2 is SVGAGI.

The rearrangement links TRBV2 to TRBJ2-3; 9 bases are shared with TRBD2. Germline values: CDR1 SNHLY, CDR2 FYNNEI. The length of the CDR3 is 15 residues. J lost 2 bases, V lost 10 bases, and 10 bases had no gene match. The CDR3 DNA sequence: TGTGCCATACGCCCTAGCGGGGACTCCACAGATACGCAGTATTTT. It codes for CAIRPSGDSTDTQYF.

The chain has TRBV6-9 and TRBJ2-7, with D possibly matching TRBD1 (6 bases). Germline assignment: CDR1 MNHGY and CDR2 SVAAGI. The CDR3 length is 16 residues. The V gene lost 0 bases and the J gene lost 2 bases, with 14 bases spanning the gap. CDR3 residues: CASSYSTGHLTYEQYF. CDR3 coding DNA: TGTGCCAGCAGTTATTCGACGGGACATCTTACCTACGAGCAGTACTTC.

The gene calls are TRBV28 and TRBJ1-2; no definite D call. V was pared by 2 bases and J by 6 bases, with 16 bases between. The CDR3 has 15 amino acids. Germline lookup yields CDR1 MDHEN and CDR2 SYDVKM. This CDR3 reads CASSLLRAGGNGYTF. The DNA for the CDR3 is TGTGCCAGCAGTTTACTCCGAGCAGGCGGGAATGGCTACACCTTC.